This TCR beta chain comes out of a study of T cells in Graves' hyperthyroidism and ophthalmopathy. This CDR3 is built from 15 residues. V lost 4 bases to trimming and J lost 2 bases, with 14 bases between them. RNA transcripts served as the template for amplifying TCR beta CDR3 regions. HTBI primers were used for first-round RT-PCR of the TCR CDR3. MiXCR, applied by TCRdb to the multiplex PCR reads, yields one record per CDR3 protein. The table shows about 690,000 distinct CDR3 sequences, with around 16% occurring only once. A few counts support this clonotype. Its target is unknown. Study-level results: Researchers found most expanded thyroid clonotypes above 0.001 in blood as well.

Uncontrolled infection, other autoimmune disease, pregnancy or lactation disqualified patients from enrolment. Diagnoses used clinical symptoms, serum thyroxine and TRAb, thyroid ultrasound and orbital computed tomography. It was around 11 ml of fresh peripheral blood that supplied the PBMCs. The source material was blood. This clonotype originated in a middle-aged man with Graves' hyperthyroidism. The J gene is TRBJ2-5, the V gene TRBV12-3 or TRBV12-4, with D possibly matching TRBD1 (8 bases). The CDR3 region has the DNA TGTGCCAGCAGTTACAGGGGGGGTTTACAAGAGACCCAGTACTTC. Translation: CASSYRGGLQETQYF.